The 8 T cell receptor beta chains listed next were all sequenced from one sample in a study of tumor-infiltrating lymphocytes in glioblastoma multiforme. TCR beta libraries were built from RNA through three nested multiplex PCR rounds using modified ARM-PCR. TCRdb itself ran the multiplex PCR reads through MiXCR, one entry per CDR3 protein. The sample shows 15,000 or so distinct CDR3 sequences, roughly two thirds of them seen only once. Sequencing was performed on brain tumor tissue. Receptor source: a male donor with glioblastoma.

The rearrangement joins TRBV11-3 to TRBJ2-1; D is possibly TRBD2 (7 bases). The CDR3 runs to 13 residues. Germline V lookup: CDR1 SGHNT, CDR2 YENEEA. The chain's CDR3 is CTSSSRGEGKQFF. In DNA, the CDR3 is TGTACTAGCAGCTCGAGGGGGGAGGGTAAGCAGTTCTTC. Together with reference TRBV11-3 and TRBJ2-1, the CDR3 gives the full variable domain: EAGVVQSPRYKIIEKKQPVAFWCNPISGHNTLYWYLQNLGQGPELLIRYENEEAVDDSQLPKDRFSAERLKGVDSTLKIQPAELGDSAVYLCTSSSRGEGKQFFGPGTRLTVL.

The chain couples TRBV11-2 to TRBJ2-1; D unresolved. The CDR3 runs 11 residues. Trimming took off 5 bases at V and 6 bases at J, with 5 bases between the two ends. Germline V gives CDR1 SGHAT, CDR2 FQNNGV. This chain's CDR3 is CASSIFNEQFF. CDR3 DNA: TGTGCCAGCAGCATATTCAATGAGCAGTTCTTC.

The V gene is TRBV11-2, the J gene TRBJ1-1; D unresolved. This CDR3 region has 13 residues. Germline CDR1 is SGHAT and CDR2 is FQNNGV. Deletions cut 0 bases from V and 1 base from J, with 3 bases between. CDR3 bases: TGTGCCAGCAGCTTAGACAGGAACACTGAAGCTTTCTTT. Translating gives CASSLDRNTEAFF.

The chain has TRBV11-3 and TRBJ2-5, with 7 bases matching TRBD1. J was trimmed by 2 bases and V by 4 bases; bases with no gene match: 4. The CDR3 length is 14 residues. CDR1 is SGHNT and CDR2 is YENEEA in the germline V gene. The DNA of the CDR3 is TGTGCCAGCAGCTCGGGACAGTGGCAAGAGACCCAGTACTTC. Translated: CASSSGQWQETQYF.

This chain links TRBV11-2 with TRBJ2-5; a weak D match, TRBD2 (6 bases). The ends were cut back, 5 bases at V and 4 bases at J, with 11 bases in the middle. Per the germline V gene, CDR1 is SGHAT and CDR2 is FQNNGV. The CDR3 has 13 residues. The CDR3 region is CASSRGCGETQYF. CDR3 nucleotides: TGTGCCAGCAGCCGGGGGTGTGGAGAGACCCAGTACTTC.

The V and J genes are TRBV11-2 and TRBJ1-2, with 8 bases that match TRBD1. This CDR3 is 13 amino acids long. Germline V gene sequence: CDR1 SGHAT, CDR2 FQNNGV. The trim removed 9 bases at V and 9 bases at J, leaving 12 bases unmatched. CDR3 nucleotides: TGTGCCAGAGGGGAGGACAGGGTCCGAAGCTACACCTTC. The encoded protein is CARGEDRVRSYTF.

This clonotype qualifies as medium-sized (0.01 to 0.1%). The chain recombines TRBV4-1 with TRBJ2-7; D not resolved. This CDR3 comprises 15 residues. V was trimmed by 0 bases and J by 1 base, leaving 10 bases between them. In germline, CDR1 is MGHRA, CDR2 YSYEKL. The CDR3 loop reads CASSQDPQLSYEQYF. CDR3 bases: TGCGCCAGCAGCCAAGATCCACAGTTATCCTACGAGCAGTACTTC.

As regards this clonotype: The CDR3 does not close with the conserved phenylalanine or tryptophan, likely indicating a read error. The chain uses TRBV5-1 and TRBJ2-1, with D maybe TRBD1 (6 bases). Germline loops: CDR1 SGHRS, CDR2 YFSETQ. There are 15 residues in the CDR3. Trimming took 4 bases from V and 2 from J, leaving 13 bases between them. CDR3: CASSAGTWAYNEQFL. DNA for the CDR3: TGCGCCAGCAGCGCCGGGACATGGGCCTACAATGAGCAGTTCTTA.